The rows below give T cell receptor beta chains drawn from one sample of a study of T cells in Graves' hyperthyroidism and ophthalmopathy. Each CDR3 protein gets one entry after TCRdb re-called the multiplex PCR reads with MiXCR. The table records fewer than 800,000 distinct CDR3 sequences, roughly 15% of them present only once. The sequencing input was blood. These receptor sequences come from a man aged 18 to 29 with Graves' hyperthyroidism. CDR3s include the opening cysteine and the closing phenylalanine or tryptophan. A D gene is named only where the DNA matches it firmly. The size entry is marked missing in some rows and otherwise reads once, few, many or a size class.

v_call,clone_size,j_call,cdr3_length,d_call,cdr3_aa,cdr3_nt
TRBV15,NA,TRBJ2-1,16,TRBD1,CATSRGATGGGYEQFF,TGTGCCACCAGCAGAGGTGCGACAGGGGGTGGGTATGAGCAGTTCTTC
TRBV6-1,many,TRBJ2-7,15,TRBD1,CASSEVGQGAGEQYF,TGTGCCAGCAGTGAAGTAGGACAGGGGGCAGGTGAGCAGTACTTC
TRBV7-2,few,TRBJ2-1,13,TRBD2,CASSLSGSGEQFF,TGTGCCAGCAGCTTAAGCGGGAGTGGCGAGCAGTTCTTC
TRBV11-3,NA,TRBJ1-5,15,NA,CASSLGSGSNQPPHF,TGTGCCAGCAGCTTAGGATCGGGAAGCAATCAGCCCCCGCATTTT
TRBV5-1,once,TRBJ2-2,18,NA,CASSLGPKKGWSTGELFF,TGCGCCAGCAGCCTCGGGCCAAAAAAAGGTTGGAGCACCGGGGAGCTGTTTTTT
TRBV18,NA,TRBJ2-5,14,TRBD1,CASLPGQSQGAQYF,TGTGCCAGCCTGCCGGGACAGAGCCAAGGGGCCCAGTACTTC
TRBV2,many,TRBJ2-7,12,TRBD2,CATGGEGYEQYF,TGTGCCACCGGAGGGGAGGGGTACGAGCAGTACTTC
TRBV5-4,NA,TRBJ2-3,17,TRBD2,CASSQGLARTFTDTQYF,TGTGCCAGCAGCCAGGGACTAGCGAGAACTTTTACAGATACGCAGTATTTT
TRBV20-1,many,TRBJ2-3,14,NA,CSARGTGRTDTQYF,TGCAGTGCTAGAGGGACGGGCCGCACAGATACGCAGTATTTT
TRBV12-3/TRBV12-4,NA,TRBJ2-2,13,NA,CASGAASTGELFF,TGTGCCAGCGGAGCCGCTTCCACCGGGGAGCTGTTTTTT
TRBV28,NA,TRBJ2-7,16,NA,CASSLARTPGSYEQYF,TGTGCCAGCAGTCTCGCGAGGACCCCAGGCTCCTACGAGCAGTACTTC